This passage covers 18 T cell receptor beta chains from one sample sequenced in a study of patients and donors after allogeneic stem cell transplantation (dated by TCRdb to 2018 to 2020). The library was generated by RT-PCR. Instrument used: NextSeq 550. TCRdb handled the public reads itself, with Q25 trimming in fastp and clone calling in MiXCR, and kept productive beta chains. Each entry is one CDR3 protein sequence, shown with its most common DNA and genes. The sample includes 95,000 to 120,000 distinct CDR3 sequences, with about a third observed a single time. In total, the top ten clones hold around 25% of the sample. Sequencing input: blood, either unsorted or a sorted T cell fraction (not recorded which). The receptors were sampled from a human donor who was either an allogeneic HSCT recipient or a stem cell or donor lymphocyte infusion donor (not recorded which). It is not recorded whose cells these are; they may come from a transplant donor.

The J gene is TRBJ2-3, the V gene TRBV11-3; possible D gene TRBD1, 6 bases. V lost 4 bases to trimming and J lost 4 bases, with 12 bases between them. In germline, CDR1 is SGHNT, CDR2 YENEEA. The CDR3 is made up of 14 amino acids. In DNA form, the CDR3 reads TGTGCCAGCAGCTCACAGGGTGGCGCAGATACGCAGTATTTT. Translating it yields CASSSQGGADTQYF.

The genes are TRBV20-1 and TRBJ2-2, with D uncertain. Per the germline V gene, CDR1 is DFQATT and CDR2 is SNEGSKA (reference sequence). The CDR3 loop spans 12 amino acids. V shed 6 bases and J shed 1 base, with 6 bases lying between them. The CDR3 loop is CSATKNTGELFF. In DNA form, the CDR3 reads TGCAGTGCCACAAAGAACACCGGGGAGCTGTTTTTT.

This clonotype was found many times. This chain connects TRBV28 to TRBJ2-3; 10 bases are a match to TRBD2. Unmatched junction bases numbered 6, after V lost 5 bases and J lost 4 bases. The CDR3 is made up of 15 amino acids. CDR1 is MDHEN and CDR2 is SYDVKM in the germline V gene. The CDR3 spells CASSPSGRSADTQYF. In DNA form, the CDR3 reads TGTGCCAGCAGTCCTAGCGGGAGAAGCGCAGATACGCAGTATTTT.

CDR3: CASSQVRLGLSEQYF. CDR3 bases: TGTGCCAGCAGCCAAGTTCGCCTTGGGCTTTCCGAGCAGTACTTC. This chain joins TRBV4-2 and TRBJ2-7; D call uncertain. The V end lost 1 base, the J end lost 6 bases, and 16 bases lay between the germline ends. CDR3 length: 15 amino acids. Germline values: CDR1 LGHNA, CDR2 YNFKEQ.

Ten or more counts support this clonotype. CDR3 DNA: TGTGCCAGCAGTTTGGTGACAGGGGGCTACCAGCCCCAGCATTTT. Its protein product is CASSLVTGGYQPQHF. This chain uses TRBV12-3 or TRBV12-4 with TRBJ1-5, with TRBD1 matching 10 bases. The CDR3 has 15 residues. V lost 3 bases and J lost 7; bases outside the gene matches: 6.

The chain combines TRBV30 with TRBJ1-5, with 7 nucleotides matching TRBD1. V lost 2 bases and J lost 7; bases outside the gene matches: 5. Germline V gives CDR1 GTSNPN, CDR2 SVGIG (reference sequence). The CDR3 runs 13 residues. CDR3 region: CAWSRQGRQPQHF. The DNA for the CDR3 is TGTGCCTGGAGTCGACAGGGTAGACAGCCCCAGCATTTT. The full variable domain, its missing parts supplied by reference TRBV30 and TRBJ1-5, is SQTIHQWPATLVQPVGSPLSLECTVEGTSNPNLYWYRQAAGRGLQLLFYSVGIGQISSEVPQNLSASRPQDRQFILSSKKLLLSDSGFYLCAWSRQGRQPQHFGDGTRLSIL.

V usage is TRBV20-1 and J usage is TRBJ1-4; 7 bases align to TRBD1. Germline V gene sequence: CDR1 DFQATT, CDR2 SNEGSKA (reference sequence). V was clipped by 5 bases and J by 12 bases; unmatched bases: 15. This CDR3 is 14 amino acids long. CDR3 in DNA: TGCAGTGCTTTAAACAGGGGACGGCGGTCGGAACTGTTTTTT. Its translation: CSALNRGRRSELFF.

This clonotype was seen a few times. This sequence joins TRBV28 and TRBJ2-7, with 11 bases aligning to TRBD1. The germline CDR1 and CDR2 sequences are MDHEN and SYDVKM. The trim removed 4 bases at V and 6 bases at J, leaving 5 bases unmatched. CDR3 length equals 14 residues. CDR3 residues: CASSSGTGGSEQYF. CDR3 sequence (DNA): TGTGCCAGCAGTTCCGGGACAGGGGGGTCCGAGCAGTACTTC.

CDR3 sequence (DNA): TGCAGTGCGCCGGGACTCCTATACAATGAGCAGTTCTTC. It is translated as CSAPGLLYNEQFF. The chain is built from TRBV20-1 and TRBJ2-1, with D possibly TRBD2 on 6 matching bases. Germline CDR1 and CDR2: DFQATT and SNEGSKA (reference sequence). Trimming removed 6 bases from V and 4 bases from J, with 13 bases in between. The CDR3 is made up of 13 amino acids.

The CDR3 coding sequence is TGTGCCACCAGCAGAGAGTCCGCAGTTAATCAGCCCCAGCATTTT. Protein product: CATSRESAVNQPQHF. The chain links TRBV15 to TRBJ1-5; D gene ambiguous. The CDR3 contains 15 residues. Trimming pared 0 bases from V and 4 bases from J, leaving 10 bases between. Per the germline V gene, CDR1 is LNHNV and CDR2 is YYDKDF (reference sequence).

The genes are TRBV7-9 and TRBJ2-4; D is unresolved. Germline V gene data show CDR1 as SEHNR and CDR2 as FQNEAQ (reference sequence). V lost 1 base and J lost 8, with 15 bases in between. The CDR3 spans 15 residues. The CDR3 nucleotides are TGTGCCAGCAGCTTAGAACGTCCATATGGAGACATTCAGTACTTC. Its protein product is CASSLERPYGDIQYF.

This clonotype was found a few times. V usage is TRBV7-2 and J usage is TRBJ2-2, with D possibly matching TRBD1 (5 bases). CDR1 SGHTA and CDR2 FQGNSA come from the germline V gene. Trimming removed 3 bases from V and 4 bases from J, with 6 bases in between. CDR3 length: 13 amino acids. The CDR3 spells CASSFRVTGELFF. The CDR3 DNA follows: TGTGCCAGCAGCTTCAGGGTCACCGGGGAGCTGTTTTTT. Filled out from reference TRBV7-2 and TRBJ2-2, the complete variable domain reads GAGVSQSPSNKVTEKGKDVELRCDPISGHTALYWYRQSLGQGLEFLIYFQGNSAPDKSGLPSDRFSAERTGGSVSTLTIQRTQQEDSAVYLCASSFRVTGELFFGEGSRLTVL.

The J gene is TRBJ1-2, the V gene TRBV9; D is possibly TRBD1 (5 bases). V lost 0 bases and J lost 2, with 11 bases in between. The CDR3 has 15 residues. Germline assignment: CDR1 SGDLS and CDR2 YYNGEE. For the CDR3, the DNA is TGTGCCAGCAGCGTAGGGGGGTCGAGGAACTATGGCTACACCTTC. Translating gives CASSVGGSRNYGYTF.

This clonotype was counted a few times. This chain links TRBV27 with TRBJ1-4; D is undetermined. Germline CDR1 MNHEY, CDR2 SMNVEV (reference sequence). This CDR3 is built from 12 residues. Trimming removed 6 bases at V and 1 base at J, with 3 bases between. The CDR3 DNA reads as TGTGCCAGCAGGGTAACTAATGAAAAACTGTTTTTT. Its translation is CASRVTNEKLFF. The full variable domain, completed using reference TRBV27 and TRBJ1-4, is EAQVTQNPRYLITVTGKKLTVTCSQNMNHEYMSWYRQDPGLGLRQIYYSMNVEVTDKGDVPEGYKVSRKEKRNFPLILESPSPNQTSLYFCASRVTNEKLFFGSGTQLSVL.

The chain uses TRBV1 and TRBJ1-1; TRBD1, the D gene given by the table, was not confirmed from the DNA. TRBV1 is tagged as a pseudogene. The CDR3 spans 13 residues. The CDR3 here is CTSSQGGRGEAFF. The CDR3 DNA is TGCACCAGCAGCCAAGGGGGGAGAGGTGAAGCTTTCTTT.

The gene calls are TRBV29-1 and TRBJ2-5, with 7 bases fitting TRBD1. This CDR3 has 13 residues. Germline loops: CDR1 SQVTM, CDR2 ANQGSEA. Trimming at V came to 6 bases and at J to 5 bases, leaving 9 bases not matched to a gene. CDR3 protein: CSVFTQGWETQYF. CDR3 nucleotide sequence: TGCAGCGTCTTCACACAGGGGTGGGAGACCCAGTACTTC. The entire variable domain, with the rest obtained from reference TRBV29-1 and TRBJ2-5, is as follows: SAVISQKPSRDICQRGTSLTIQCQVDSQVTMMFWYRQQPGQSLTLIATANQGSEATYESGFVIDKFPISRPNLTFSTLTVSNMSPEDSSIYLCSVFTQGWETQYFGPGTRLLVL.

This clonotype was observed at least ten times. The chain recombines TRBV7-2 with TRBJ1-4; no reliable D call. CDR1 SGHTA and CDR2 FQGNSA come from the germline V gene. Deletions cut 1 base from V and 6 bases from J, with 6 bases between. The CDR3 is 13 amino acids. As DNA, the CDR3 is TGTGCCAGCAGCTTAGTCCCTCATGAAAAACTGTTTTTT. It encodes CASSLVPHEKLFF.

In this sample, this clonotype turned up a few times. The rearrangement links TRBV20-1 to TRBJ2-3, with D unclear. CDR3 length equals 12 residues. V shed 1 base and J shed 6 bases, with 8 bases lying between them. CDR1 and CDR2 from the germline V gene are DFQATT and SNEGSKA (reference sequence). The CDR3 spells CSARGRMDTQYF. CDR3 sequence (DNA): TGCAGTGCTAGAGGGAGAATGGATACGCAGTATTTT.